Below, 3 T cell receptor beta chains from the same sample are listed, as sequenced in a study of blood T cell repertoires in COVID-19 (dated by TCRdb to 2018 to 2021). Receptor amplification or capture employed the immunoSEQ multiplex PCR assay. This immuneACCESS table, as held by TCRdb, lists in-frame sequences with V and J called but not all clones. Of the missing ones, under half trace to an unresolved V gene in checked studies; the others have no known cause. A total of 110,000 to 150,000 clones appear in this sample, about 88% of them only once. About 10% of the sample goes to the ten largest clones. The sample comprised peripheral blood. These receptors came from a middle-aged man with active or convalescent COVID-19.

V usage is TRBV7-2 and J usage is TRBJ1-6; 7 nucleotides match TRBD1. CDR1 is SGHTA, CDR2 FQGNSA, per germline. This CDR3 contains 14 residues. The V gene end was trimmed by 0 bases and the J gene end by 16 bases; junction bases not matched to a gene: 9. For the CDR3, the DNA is TGTGCCAGCAGCTTAGCTTTGACAGGGTCCTTACTCCACTTT. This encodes CASSLALTGSLLHF.

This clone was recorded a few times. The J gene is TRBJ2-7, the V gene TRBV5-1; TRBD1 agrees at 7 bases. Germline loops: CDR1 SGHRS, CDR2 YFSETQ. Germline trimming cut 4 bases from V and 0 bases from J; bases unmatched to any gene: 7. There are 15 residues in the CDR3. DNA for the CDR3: TGCGCCAGCAGCATAACAGGGGAGAGCTCCTACGAGCAGTACTTC. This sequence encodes CASSITGESSYEQYF.

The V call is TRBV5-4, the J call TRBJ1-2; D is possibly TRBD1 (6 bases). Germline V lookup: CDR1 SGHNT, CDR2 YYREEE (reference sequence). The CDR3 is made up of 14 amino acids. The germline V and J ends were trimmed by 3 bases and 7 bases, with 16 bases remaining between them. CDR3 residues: CASSSLDSRIGYTF. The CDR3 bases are TGTGCCAGCAGCTCCTTGGACAGTAGGATTGGCTACACCTTC. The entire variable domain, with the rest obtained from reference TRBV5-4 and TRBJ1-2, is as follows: ETGVTQSPTHLIKTRGQQVTLRCSSQSGHNTVSWYQQALGQGPQFIFQYYREEENGRGNFPPRFSGLQFPNYSSELNVNALELDDSALYLCASSSLDSRIGYTFGSGTRLTVV.